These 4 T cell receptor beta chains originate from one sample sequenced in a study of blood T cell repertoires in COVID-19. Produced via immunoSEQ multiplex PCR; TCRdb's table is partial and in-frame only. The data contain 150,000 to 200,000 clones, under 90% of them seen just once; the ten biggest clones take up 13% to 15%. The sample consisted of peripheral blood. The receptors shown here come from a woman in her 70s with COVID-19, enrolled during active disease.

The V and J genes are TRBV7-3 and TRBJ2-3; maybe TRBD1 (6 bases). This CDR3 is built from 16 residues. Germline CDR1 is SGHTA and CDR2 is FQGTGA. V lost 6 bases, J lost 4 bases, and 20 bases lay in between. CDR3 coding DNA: TGTGCCAGCAGTATTACCGGGACACATGGGGCAGATACGCAGTATTTT. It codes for CASSITGTHGADTQYF.

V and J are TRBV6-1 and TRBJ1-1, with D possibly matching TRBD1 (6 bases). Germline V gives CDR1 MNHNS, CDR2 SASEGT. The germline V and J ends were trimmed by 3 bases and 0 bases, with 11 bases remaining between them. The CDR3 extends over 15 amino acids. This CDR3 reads CASSDPTGLNTEAFF. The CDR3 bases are TGTGCCAGCAGTGACCCGACAGGTCTGAACACTGAAGCTTTCTTT.

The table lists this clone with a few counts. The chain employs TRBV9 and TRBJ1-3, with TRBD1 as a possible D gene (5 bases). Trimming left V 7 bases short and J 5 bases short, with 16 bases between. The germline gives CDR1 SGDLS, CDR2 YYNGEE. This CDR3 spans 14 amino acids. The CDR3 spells CASSSRLDRNTIYF. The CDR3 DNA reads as TGTGCCAGCTCTAGTCGCCTGGACAGAAACACCATATATTTT.

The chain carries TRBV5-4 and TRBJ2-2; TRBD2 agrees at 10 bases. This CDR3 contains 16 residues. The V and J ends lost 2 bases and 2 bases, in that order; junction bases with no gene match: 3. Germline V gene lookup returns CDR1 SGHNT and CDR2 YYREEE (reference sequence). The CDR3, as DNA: TGTGCCAGCAGCTTAAGCGGGAGGGTTAACACCGGGGAGCTGTTTTTT. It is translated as CASSLSGRVNTGELFF.